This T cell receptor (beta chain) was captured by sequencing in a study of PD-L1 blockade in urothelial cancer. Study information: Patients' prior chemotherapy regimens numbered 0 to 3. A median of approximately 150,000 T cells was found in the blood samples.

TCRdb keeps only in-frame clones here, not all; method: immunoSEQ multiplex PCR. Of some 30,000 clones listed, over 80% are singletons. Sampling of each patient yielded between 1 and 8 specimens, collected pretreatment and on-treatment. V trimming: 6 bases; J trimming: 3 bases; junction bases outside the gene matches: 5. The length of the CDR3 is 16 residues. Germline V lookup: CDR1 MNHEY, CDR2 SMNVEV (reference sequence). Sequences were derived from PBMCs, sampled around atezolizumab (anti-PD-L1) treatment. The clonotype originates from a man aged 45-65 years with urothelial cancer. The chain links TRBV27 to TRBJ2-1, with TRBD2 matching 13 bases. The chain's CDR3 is CASSGLAGDVYNEQFF. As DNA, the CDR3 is TGTGCCAGCAGCGGACTAGCGGGAGACGTCTACAATGAGCAGTTCTTC.